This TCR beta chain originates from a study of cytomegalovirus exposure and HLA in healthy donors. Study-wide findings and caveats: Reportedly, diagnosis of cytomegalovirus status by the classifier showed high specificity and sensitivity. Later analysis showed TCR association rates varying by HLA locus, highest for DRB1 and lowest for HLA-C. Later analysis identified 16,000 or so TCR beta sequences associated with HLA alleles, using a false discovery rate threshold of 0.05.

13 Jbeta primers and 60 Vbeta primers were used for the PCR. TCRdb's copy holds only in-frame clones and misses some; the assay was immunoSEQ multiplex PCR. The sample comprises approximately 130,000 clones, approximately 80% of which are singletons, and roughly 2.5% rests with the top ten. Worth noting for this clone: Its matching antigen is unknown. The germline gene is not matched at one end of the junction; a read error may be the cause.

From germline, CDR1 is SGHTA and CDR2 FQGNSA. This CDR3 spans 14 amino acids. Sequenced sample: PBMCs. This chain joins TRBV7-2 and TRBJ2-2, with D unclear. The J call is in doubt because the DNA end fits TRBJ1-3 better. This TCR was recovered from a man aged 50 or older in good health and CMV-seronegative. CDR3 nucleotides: TGTGCCAGCAACTTAGGTGCCAGGGGAAACACCATATATTTT. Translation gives CASNLGARGNTIYF.